Below, 17 T cell receptor beta chains from the same sample are listed, as sequenced in a study of blood T cell repertoires in COVID-19. Data came from immunoSEQ multiplex PCR; TCRdb stores just in-frame clones and leaves some out. The sample includes approximately 94,000 clones, roughly 84% of them seen just once. Sequencing was performed on peripheral blood. These receptors were obtained from a man younger than 40 in a cohort sampled during active COVID-19.

This clone was counted a single time. J is TRBJ1-2 and V is TRBV10-3; weak D call: TRBD1 (6 bases). The CDR3 is made up of 17 amino acids. V was pared by 0 bases and J by 4 bases, with 18 bases between. Germline V lookup: CDR1 ENHRY, CDR2 SYGVKD. The CDR3 DNA follows: TGTGCCATCAGTGAGTCGACAGGCGGCTTACTAGGCTATGGCTACACCTTC. Its protein is CAISESTGGLLGYGYTF.

This chain joins TRBV28 and TRBJ2-3, with TRBD2 identical over 14 bases. Looked up from germline, CDR1 is MDHEN and CDR2 is SYDVKM. CDR3 size: 14 residues. Trimming cost V 10 bases and J 3 bases; bases outside gene matches: 3. The CDR3 here is CATGLAGGTDTQYF. The DNA for the CDR3 is TGTGCCACCGGACTAGCGGGGGGAACAGATACGCAGTATTTT.

CDR3 coding DNA: TGTGCCAGCAGTTCTCCGGGGGGGTGGAACACCGGGGAGCTGTTTTTT. The encoded protein is CASSSPGGWNTGELFF. The V and J genes are TRBV6-2 or TRBV6-3 and TRBJ2-2, with 8 bases fitting TRBD2. Germline V CDR1 and CDR2: MNHEY, SVGEGT. CDR3 length: 16 residues. V gave up 4 bases and J gave up 1 base; unmatched junction bases: 5.

V usage is TRBV30 and J usage is TRBJ2-3; D unresolved. V lost 2 bases and J 4 bases, leaving 4 bases between the germline ends. This CDR3 has 11 residues. Germline values: CDR1 GTSNPN, CDR2 SVGIG (reference sequence). Written as DNA, the CDR3 is TGTGCCTGGAGTTCGGCAGATACGCAGTATTTT. It is translated as CAWSSADTQYF.

V is TRBV7-9 and J is TRBJ1-3; a weak D match, TRBD1 (5 bases). The ends were cut back, 1 base at V and 13 bases at J, with 11 bases in the middle. CDR3 length equals 12 residues. CDR1 is SEHNR, CDR2 FQNEAQ, per germline (reference sequence). The CDR3 sequence: CASSLEDSRIYF. Here the CDR3 DNA reads TGTGCCAGCAGCTTAGAAGACAGCAGAATATATTTT.

The CDR3: CASSLANPGEGEKLFF. CDR3 DNA sequence: TGTGCCAGCAGCTTAGCCAACCCTGGGGAGGGTGAAAAACTGTTTTTT. V usage is TRBV11-2 and J usage is TRBJ1-4, with D unclear. CDR3 length equals 16 residues. Germline V gene data show CDR1 as SGHAT and CDR2 as FQNNGV. With 1 base removed from V and 7 bases from J, the gap between germline ends came to 16 bases. Using reference TRBV11-2 and TRBJ1-4 for the parts outside the CDR3, the full variable domain is EAGVAQSPRYKIIEKRQSVAFWCNPISGHATLYWYQQILGQGPKLLIQFQNNGVVDDSQLPKDRFSAERLKGVDSTLKIQPAKLEDSAVYLCASSLANPGEGEKLFFGSGTQLSVL.

This rearrangement joins TRBV27 to TRBJ1-1; 9 nucleotides line up with TRBD1. V trimming: 5 bases; J trimming: 4 bases; junction bases outside the gene matches: 11. Looked up from germline, CDR1 is MNHEY and CDR2 is SMNVEV (reference sequence). The CDR3 contains 16 residues. The CDR3 sequence: CASSPPTGGRITEAFF. Written as DNA, the CDR3 is TGTGCCAGCAGTCCCCCTACAGGGGGCCGAATCACTGAAGCTTTCTTT.

The chain couples TRBV24-1 to TRBJ2-3, with TRBD1 as a possible D gene (6 bases). The CDR3 totals 17 residues. The germline gives CDR1 KGHDR, CDR2 SFDVKD. The ends were cut back, 3 bases at V and 0 bases at J, with 15 bases in the middle. Here the CDR3 DNA reads TGTGCCACCAGTGATGGCTCCAGGACAGCTAGCACAGATACGCAGTATTTT. This gives the protein CATSDGSRTASTDTQYF.

This clone has only a few counts. V usage is TRBV19 and J usage is TRBJ1-5; D remains ambiguous. Germline lookup yields CDR1 LNHDA and CDR2 SQIVND (reference sequence). V shed 5 bases and J shed 6 bases, with 8 bases lying between them. The CDR3 sequence is 12 residues long. CDR3 residues: CASSWTFQPQHF. In DNA form, the CDR3 reads TGTGCCAGTAGTTGGACTTTTCAGCCCCAGCATTTT.

The chain recombines TRBV6-2 or TRBV6-3 with TRBJ1-5; no definite D call. The CDR3 runs to 17 residues. The ends were cut back, 6 bases at V and 7 bases at J, with 25 bases in the middle. In germline, CDR1 is MNHEY, CDR2 SVGEGT. As DNA, the CDR3 is TGTGCCAGCAGCCGTTCCCTCACAACCCTCGGGGAGCAGCCCCAGCATTTT. Encoded protein: CASSRSLTTLGEQPQHF.

V is TRBV5-4 and J is TRBJ2-3, with TRBD2 identical over 11 bases. The CDR3 loop spans 15 amino acids. Germline trimming cut 3 bases from V and 3 bases from J; bases unmatched to any gene: 3. CDR1 is SGHNT and CDR2 is YYREEE in the germline V gene (reference sequence). Here the CDR3 reads CASSSLAGETDTQYF. CDR3 DNA: TGTGCCAGCAGCTCACTAGCGGGGGAGACAGATACGCAGTATTTT.

This sequence joins TRBV6-6 and TRBJ1-5; D gene unclear. CDR3 size: 14 residues. Germline CDR1 is MNHNY and CDR2 is SVGAGI (reference sequence). V dropped 6 bases and J dropped 5 bases, with 14 bases sitting between them. The CDR3 sequence is CASSQRGFDQPQHF. CDR3 DNA: TGTGCCAGCAGCCAACGGGGTTTCGATCAGCCCCAGCATTTT.

To note about this clone: A read error may account for a junction end that differs from germline. The chain employs TRBV2 and TRBJ2-2; 10 positions agree with TRBD1. In germline, CDR1 is SNHLY, CDR2 FYNNEI. The CDR3 has 15 amino acids. The CDR3 sequence is CASSGQGANIGELFF. The CDR3 nucleotides read TGTGCCAGCAGTGGACAGGGGGCGAACATCGGGGAGCTGTTTTTT.

This rearrangement joins TRBV27 to TRBJ1-6; 9 bases are a match to TRBD1. CDR1 MNHEY and CDR2 SMNVEV come from the germline V gene (reference sequence). The CDR3 loop spans 16 amino acids. Trimming cost V 4 bases and J 6 bases; bases outside gene matches: 7. CDR3 region: CASSSANRGRNSPLHF. CDR3 bases: TGTGCCAGCAGTTCGGCCAACAGGGGGCGTAATTCACCCCTCCACTTT.

This clone was counted a single time. V usage is TRBV5-1 and J usage is TRBJ2-5; TRBD1 matches at 8 bases. The CDR3 consists of 14 residues. The J segment lost 5 bases and the V segment lost 4 bases, leaving 7 bases of the junction unmatched. In germline, CDR1 is SGHRS, CDR2 YFSETQ. The CDR3 region is CASSRTGRSETQYF. CDR3 in DNA: TGCGCCAGCAGCAGGACAGGGCGGTCGGAGACCCAGTACTTC.

Details on this clone: This may be a read error, as it is one base from a much larger clone. The chain couples TRBV7-9 to TRBJ2-7, with D tentatively TRBD2 (6 bases). This CDR3 spans 12 amino acids. The V and J ends lost 5 bases and 4 bases respectively, with 9 bases between them. CDR1 is SEHNR, CDR2 FQNEAQ, per germline (reference sequence). CDR3 bases: TGTGCCAGCAGCCGGGACTGGTACGAGCAGTACTTC. Its translation: CASSRDWYEQYF.

This chain connects TRBV6-6 to TRBJ2-2; possible D gene TRBD2, 5 bases. Germline lookup yields CDR1 MNHNY and CDR2 SVGAGI (reference sequence). The CDR3 loop spans 12 amino acids. V gave up 7 bases and J gave up 7 bases, with 10 bases separating them. The CDR3 loop is CASTLRDGELFF. For the CDR3, the DNA is TGTGCCAGCACCCTCCGGGACGGGGAGCTGTTTTTT.